This T cell receptor beta chain was retrieved from a study of cytomegalovirus exposure and HLA in healthy donors (dated by TCRdb to 2016 to 2017). About the investigation overall: In an earlier analysis of fewer than 750 of the donors, about 260 Gb of sequence data and approximately 100 million unique TCR beta sequences from 150 million to 200 million T cells were reported. About 320 gigabases of sequencing data and tens of millions of unique TCR sequences were included in an early release covering about 620 HLA-typed donors. Of the roughly 400 genotyped donors, over 70% fell in the genetic ancestry cluster associated with self-reported Caucasian donors. The study aimed to test whether cataloging public T cell receptors could reveal signatures of past pathogen exposure. Using immunosequencing, the study profiled T cell repertoires from fewer than 700 subjects and related those repertoires to cytomegalovirus serostatus. Along with the roughly 670-subject first cohort, a separate validation cohort of some 130 different subjects was used. To predict cytomegalovirus infection status, the study brought together high-throughput TCR immunosequencing, statistical association of individual TCRs with disease status, and machine learning. To study patterns of TCR occurrence, a later analysis re-analyzed previously published TCR beta repertoires from hundreds of donors and added high-resolution HLA genotyping. Rather than drawing on any new phenotypic data, the later analysis identified candidate immune exposures from TCR beta sequences and the way those sequences occurred across donors. In an earlier analysis of roughly 540 of the donors, high-throughput TCR beta sequencing was used to judge whether each TCR beta V gene segment behaved as functional or pseudogenic. Alongside the repertoire data, information on donor age, sex, ethnicity and CMV serostatus was compiled. A later genetic analysis used genome-wide SNP genotypes for about 65% of the 666 donors, treating that subset as a discovery cohort. All discovery cohort repertoires had been generated on a single sequencing platform. HLA typing included class I and class II loci at four-digit resolution. The number of donors typed differed by locus, with 629-630 for A, B, C, DRB1 and DQB1, over 500 for DQA1, under 610 for DPA1, and over 400 for DPB1. About five DR-DQ haplotypes were treated as single units for association and clustering because of strong linkage in the cohort. Among 398 genotyped donors of the cohort, an average of about 240,000 unique TCR beta nucleotide sequences were sequenced per donor, around a sixth of them non-productive.

Preparation of the library involved the immunoSEQ multiplex PCR assay. For the multiplex PCR, a mixture combining 60 forward primers for TCR Vbeta segments and 13 reverse primers for TCR Jbeta segments was used. The CDR3 region of rearranged TCR beta genes was amplified from genomic DNA with a multiplex PCR assay. The Illumina HiSeq System was used to sequence the amplified TCR beta libraries as 87-base-pair reads. Turning to the authors' computational methods: Across the roughly 640 repertoires, a later analysis counted tens of millions of unique TCR beta chains, some 11 million of which were shared by at least two donors. Raw reads were error-corrected and collapsed into unique sequences by a nearest-neighbor algorithm in which closely related sequences were merged to remove PCR and sequencing errors. Alignment of CDR3 sequences to IMGT reference sequences was used to assign V, D and J gene segments. Each retained sequence needed at least a six-nucleotide match to both a V gene segment and a J gene segment. Rearrangements were classified as productive when the CDR3 lacked stop codons and remained in frame with V and J, and all other rearrangements were classified as non-productive. Following IMGT convention, CDR3 was defined as the stretch from the second conserved V-encoded cysteine up to the conserved J-encoded phenylalanine. Sequences without an unambiguous match to a single V gene segment were excluded from the earlier analysis of over 500 of the donors. In an earlier analysis of 587 of the donors, V segments were called functional above 56.7% productive rearrangements and were called segregating when the between-donor standard deviation exceeded 5%. A statistical classification framework was built for diagnosing cytomegalovirus status from the catalog of TCR beta chain sequences. In a later analysis, TCR nucleotide sequences were compared against IMGT/GENE-DB human TR gene sequences so that V and J genes could be assigned. A later analysis assigned CDR3 sequences and most-parsimonious VDJ recombination scenarios with the TCRdist pipeline. In a later analysis, each TCR beta chain was defined by its CDR3 amino acid sequence together with its V-gene family, and reads without a unique V-gene family were excluded. In a later analysis, fewer than 600 highly shared, low-generation-probability nucleotide sequences were removed to address suspected cross-contamination and a sequencing artifact. A later analysis calculated a clonal expansion index for each public chain from normalized within-repertoire ranks of inferred template counts. Generation probabilities in a later analysis came from a VDJ recombination model fitted to out-of-frame rearrangements, and those results were checked against IGoR. In a later analysis, hypergeometric tests were used to score TCR-TCR, TCR-HLA and TCR-CMV co-occurrence, with a repertoire-size bias correction applied to TCR pairs. A later analysis estimated false discovery rates by permuting HLA or CMV assignments 20 times. In a later analysis, co-occurring TCRs were grouped using DBSCAN, and TCRdist sequence similarity was added for clustering within HLA-allele-positive subsets. Co-occurrence clustering excluded repertoires with fewer than 30,000 or more than 120,000 public chains, plus five with anomalous nucleotide sharing. In its TCRdb copy, this immuneACCESS table keeps in-frame sequences only and misses some clones. Where compared with another copy, unresolved V genes explain less than half of these, and the others have no known cause. V and J calls and clone size are those listed in that table; D and trimming were worked out from the DNA. In all, the sample holds about 220,000 clones, and 82% of those were seen once. 5% to 6.5% of the sample is in the top ten clones.

As regards this clone: The antigen it recognizes is unknown. Qualities for individual bases were not recorded, and no much larger clone is one base off.

In total, 500 to 700 healthy bone marrow donors made up the cohort. All cohort members were sampled while nominally healthy, although unrecorded immune exposures were likely present. The donor tested CMV seropositive and was one of the 289 seropositive cohort members. A peripheral blood sample was collected from each donor, and TCR beta sequencing was performed on peripheral blood mononuclear cells. The Qiagen DNeasy Blood Extraction Kit was used to extract genomic DNA from the blood cell samples. The germline V gene supplies CDR1 SGHTA and CDR2 FQGTGA. V was cut back by 3 bases and J by 4 bases, leaving a gap of 9 bases between them. From cysteine to phenylalanine, the CDR3 is 13 amino acids long. Only CDR3 DNA remains: 39 bases, in frame from the first base. Overall results and qualifications from the work: Some IMGT-functional V segments, including TRBV6-2 and TRBV6-3, could not be told apart with the 87-base-pair reads, so those segments were excluded. In an earlier analysis of over 550 of the donors, most TCR beta V segments were observed in productive rearrangements about 87% or about 30% of the time, broadly matching IMGT annotations. A few of the identified cytomegalovirus-associated TCR beta chains were confirmed in vitro to be specific for cytomegalovirus antigens. A further reported finding was that TCR beta sequences accurately predicted the HLA-A and HLA-B alleles for most subjects in the first cohort. A cluster of highly shared sequence variants was judged likely to represent a technical artifact of the sequencing pipeline. The study listed 170 or so TCR beta chains as associated with cytomegalovirus. The earlier analysis of some 560 of the donors excluded around 17 rarely observed V segments, including chromosome 9 orphons, because counts were too low. Assigning TCR associations to individual alleles was difficult when HLA alleles, especially DR and DQ, strongly co-occurred. CMV serostatus was the only immune exposure information available for the cohort. The authors suggested that the approach could potentially be generalized to other disease states and immunological phenotypes. Because HLA typing was missing for some donors at each locus, association tests included only the typed subset. A later analysis found that HLA-associated TCR beta chains were more clonally expanded and had lower generation probabilities than equally common non-associated chains. According to a later analysis, parvovirus B19, influenza, CMV and Epstein-Barr virus appeared linked to several top co-occurrence clusters. Correlated functional status among segregating V segments might reflect linkage disequilibrium, but an unknown experimental factor could not be ruled out. In both the original and validation cohorts, the classifier was reported to diagnose cytomegalovirus status with high specificity and sensitivity. An association between a missense DCLRE1C variant and V-gene and J-gene trimming of TCR beta chains was found in a later genetic analysis and replicated in an independent cohort. In this cohort, only TCR beta chains were sequenced, and detectable features were limited by the absence of alpha or paired-chain data. In a later analysis, TCR association rates were found to vary across HLA loci, with the most associated TCRs seen for DRB1 alleles and the fewest for HLA-C alleles. According to a later analysis, most CMV-associated TCR beta chains appeared to be HLA-restricted, and the HLA associations seemed to be driven largely by CMV exposure. Sequencing depth was assumed to be roughly uniform across donors in the presence/absence analyses, though that assumption may not hold. In a later genetic analysis, fewer N-insertions in productive TCRs were reported among donors in an Asian-associated ancestry cluster than the 666-donor mean. At a false discovery rate of 0.05, a later analysis linked around 15,000 TCR beta sequences to specific HLA alleles. Most TCR sequences were observed very rarely across donors, whereas some public TCRs were present in many individuals.

The origin of this receptor is a woman aged 40-49 years in good health and CMV-seropositive. The sample was PBMCs. Here the chain combines TRBV7-3 and TRBJ1-1; the best D guess is TRBD1, with 5 bases matching. At the DNA level, the sequence is TGTGCCAGCAGCTTTTCGGGGGTCACTGAAGCTTTCTTT. It codes for CASSFSGVTEAFF.